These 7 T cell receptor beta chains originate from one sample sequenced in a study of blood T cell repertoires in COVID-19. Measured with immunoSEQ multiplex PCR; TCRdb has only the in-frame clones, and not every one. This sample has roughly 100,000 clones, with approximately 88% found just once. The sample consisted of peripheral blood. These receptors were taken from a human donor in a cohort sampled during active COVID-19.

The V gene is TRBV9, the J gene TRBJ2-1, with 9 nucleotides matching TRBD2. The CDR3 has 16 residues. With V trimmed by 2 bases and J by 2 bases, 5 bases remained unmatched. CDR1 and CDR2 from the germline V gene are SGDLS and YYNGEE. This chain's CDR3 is CASSVLSSGAYNEQFF. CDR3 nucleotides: TGTGCCAGCAGCGTTCTCTCTAGCGGGGCCTACAATGAGCAGTTCTTC.

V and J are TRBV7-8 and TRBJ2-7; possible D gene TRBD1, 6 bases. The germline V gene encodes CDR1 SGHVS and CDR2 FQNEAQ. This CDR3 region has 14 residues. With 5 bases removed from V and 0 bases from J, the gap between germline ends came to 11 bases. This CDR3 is CASSPTTGSYEQYF. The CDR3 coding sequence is TGTGCCAGCAGCCCGACGACAGGCTCCTACGAGCAGTACTTC.

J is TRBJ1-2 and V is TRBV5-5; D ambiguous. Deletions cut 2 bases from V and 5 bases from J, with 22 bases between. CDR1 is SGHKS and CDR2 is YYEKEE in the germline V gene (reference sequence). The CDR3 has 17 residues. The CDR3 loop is CASSFEWGIGPGYGYTF. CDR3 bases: TGTGCCAGCAGCTTTGAGTGGGGAATAGGGCCGGGATATGGCTACACCTTC.

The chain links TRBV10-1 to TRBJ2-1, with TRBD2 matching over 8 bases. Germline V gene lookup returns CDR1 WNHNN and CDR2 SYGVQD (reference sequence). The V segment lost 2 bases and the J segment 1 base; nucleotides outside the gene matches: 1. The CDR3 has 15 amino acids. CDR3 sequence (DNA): TGCGCCAGCAGTGAGAGCGGGAGTTCCTACAATGAGCAGTTCTTC. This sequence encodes CASSESGSSYNEQFF.

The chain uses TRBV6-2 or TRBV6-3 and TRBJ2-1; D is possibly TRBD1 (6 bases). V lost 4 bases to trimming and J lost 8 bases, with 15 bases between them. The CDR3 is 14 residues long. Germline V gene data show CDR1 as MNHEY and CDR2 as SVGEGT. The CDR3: CASSWEGTLHEQFF. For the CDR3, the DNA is TGTGCCAGCAGTTGGGAAGGGACACTCCATGAGCAGTTCTTC.

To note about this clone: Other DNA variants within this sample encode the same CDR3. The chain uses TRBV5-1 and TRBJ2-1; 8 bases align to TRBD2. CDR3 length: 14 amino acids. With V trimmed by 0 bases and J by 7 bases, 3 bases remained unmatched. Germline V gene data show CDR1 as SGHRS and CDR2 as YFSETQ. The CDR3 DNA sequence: TGCGCCAGCAGCTTGGGGGGACTAGTTAATGAGCAGTTCTTC. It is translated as CASSLGGLVNEQFF.

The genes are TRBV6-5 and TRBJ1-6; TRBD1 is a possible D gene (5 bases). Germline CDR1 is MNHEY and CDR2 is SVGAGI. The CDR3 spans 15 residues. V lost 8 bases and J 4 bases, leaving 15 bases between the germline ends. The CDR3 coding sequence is TGTGCCAGCGGCCTCCGGACACCTTATAATTCACCCCTCCACTTT. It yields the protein CASGLRTPYNSPLHF.